This is a list of T cell receptor beta chains from one sample in a study of technical replicates of blood from a handful of donors. Clones were read by immunoSEQ multiplex PCR, and TCRdb kept only the in-frame ones, dropping some. This sample yields tens of thousands of clones, of which 90% to 97% are seen a single time; about 0.34% belongs to the top ten. Sequenced material: T cells isolated from PBMCs. The receptors originated from a human donor in good health. The CDR3 runs from the conserved cysteine through the conserved F or W. D genes are given only for firm matches. Only some rows state a clone size, as once, few, many or a class for expanded clones.

D gene	V gene	clone size	J gene	CDR3 DNA	CDR3 protein
NA	TRBV28	NA	TRBJ1-2	TGTGCCAGCAGTACTCTGGACAGAAACTATGGCTACACCTTC	CASSTLDRNYGYTF
TRBD1	TRBV6-1	NA	TRBJ1-1	TGTGCCAGCAGTGAGTTCAGGACAGGGCCAGCTTTCTTT	CASSEFRTGPAFF
NA	TRBV11-3	NA	TRBJ2-5	TGTGCCAGCAGCTTAGGGGGGGTCCAAGAGACCCAGTACTTC	CASSLGGVQETQYF
NA	TRBV11-2	NA	TRBJ2-7	TGTGCCAGCAGCTTAGGACTCGCACTCGCAAACTACGAGCAGTACTTC	CASSLGLALANYEQYF
TRBD1	TRBV25-1	NA	TRBJ1-2	TGTGCCAGCAGTGAATTTTCCGGGACAGGGATTGGCTACACCTTC	CASSEFSGTGIGYTF
NA	TRBV5-4	NA	TRBJ2-1	TGTGCCAGCAGCCTGGACTTCCTAAACAATGAGCAGTTCTTC	CASSLDFLNNEQFF
TRBD1	TRBV5-8	NA	TRBJ1-1	TGTGCCAGCAGCATGGACCTCAGGGGGACTGAAGCTTTCTTT	CASSMDLRGTEAFF
TRBD1	TRBV11-2	NA	TRBJ1-2	TGTGCCAGCAGCTTTAGAGGAGCCGGAGGGGACAGCGGCTATGGCTACACCTTC	CASSFRGAGGDSGYGYTF
TRBD1	TRBV27	once	TRBJ2-7	TGTGCCAGCAGTTTCTCCTATACCGGGACAGTGGCGCTCTACGAGCAGTACTTC	CASSFSYTGTVALYEQYF
NA	TRBV18	NA	TRBJ2-3	TGTGCCAGCTCACCATCTTTAATCGACGGAGTTTCCCAGACAGATACGCAGTATTTT	CASSPSLIDGVSQTDTQYF
NA	TRBV27	NA	TRBJ2-1	TGTGCCAGCAGTTTAGCTTACCCAGGCAATGAGCAGTTCTTC	CASSLAYPGNEQFF
NA	TRBV9	NA	TRBJ2-1	TGTGCCAGCAGCGTAGGACTGAATGAGCAGTTCTTC	CASSVGLNEQFF
NA	TRBV6-1	NA	TRBJ2-5	TGTGCCAGCAGTGAACTGCAGGGGCAGGCCGGGCAAGAGACCCAGTACTTC	CASSELQGQAGQETQYF
TRBD2	TRBV4-2	NA	TRBJ2-1	TGTGCCAGCAGCCACCGGACTAGCGGGAGGGACAATGAGCAGTTCTTC	CASSHRTSGRDNEQFF
NA	TRBV27	NA	TRBJ2-7	TGTGCCAGCAGTCCTACTGACGGGGTTTACGAGCAGTACTTC	CASSPTDGVYEQYF
TRBD1	TRBV6-6	once	TRBJ2-7	TGTGCCAGCACCCCCGGGACAGTCTCCTACGAGCAGTACTTC	CASTPGTVSYEQYF
NA	TRBV13	once	TRBJ1-2	TGTGCCAGCAGCTTACGACAGTTGTATGGCTACACCTTC	CASSLRQLYGYTF
NA	TRBV18	NA	TRBJ2-7	TGTGCCAGCTCAATTGACAGGCCGCCGTCCTACGAGCAGTACTTC	CASSIDRPPSYEQYF
NA	TRBV13	NA	TRBJ1-2	TGTGCCAGCAGCTTAGAACCAGGGTACTATGGCTACACCTTC	CASSLEPGYYGYTF
NA	TRBV6-5	NA	TRBJ1-2	TGTGCCAGCACAATAAGGCCACAGCTACATGGCTACACCTTC	CASTIRPQLHGYTF
TRBD2	TRBV6-5	NA	TRBJ2-1	TGTGCCAGCAGTCCGATAGCGGGAGGTTACAATGAGCAGTTCTTC	CASSPIAGGYNEQFF
NA	TRBV27	NA	TRBJ1-4	TGTGCCAGCAGTTTATCAGCGGGACGAGGTGAAAAACTGTTTTTT	CASSLSAGRGEKLFF
NA	TRBV29-1	NA	TRBJ1-1	TGCAGCGCCTTAATTGGAACAGGAAGGACTGAAGCTTTCTTT	CSALIGTGRTEAFF
TRBD1	TRBV9	NA	TRBJ1-1	TGTGCCAGCAGCTTCACAGGGGGTGGCACTGAAGCTTTCTTT	CASSFTGGGTEAFF
TRBD2	TRBV5-6	NA	TRBJ2-7	TGTGCCAGCAGCTTGGCTGGACTAGCGGGGAGCTCCTACGAGCAGTACTTC	CASSLAGLAGSSYEQYF
TRBD2	TRBV27	once	TRBJ2-5	TGTGCCAGCAGTTTAGCGGGAGGGCCAGAGACCCAGTACTTC	CASSLAGGPETQYF
TRBD2	TRBV9	once	TRBJ2-1	TGTGCCAGCAGCCCCCGGGAGATAGCGGGTACCAATGAGCAGTTCTTC	CASSPREIAGTNEQFF
TRBD1	TRBV7-9	NA	TRBJ2-7	TGTGCCGCGAGCTCCGGGACAGCGTCCTACGAGCAGTACTTC	CAASSGTASYEQYF
NA	TRBV30	NA	TRBJ2-7	TGTGCCTGGTCCGCAGGGCACGAGCAGTACTTC	CAWSAGHEQYF
NA	TRBV6-1	NA	TRBJ2-2	TGTGCCAGCAGCGATGTGCGGGGCACCGGGGAGCTGTTTTTT	CASSDVRGTGELFF
TRBD2	TRBV19	NA	TRBJ2-7	TGTGCCAGTAGTTCCCCGCGGACTAGCGGGAAGTACGAGCAGTACTTC	CASSSPRTSGKYEQYF
TRBD2	TRBV10-2	NA	TRBJ2-1	TGCGCCAGCAGTGAGGGGACTAGTCCAACGTACAATGAGCAGTTCTTC	CASSEGTSPTYNEQFF
NA	TRBV6-5	NA	TRBJ2-3	TGTGCCAGCAGTTTAACCGGGACTGGGGGCACAGATACGCAGTATTTT	CASSLTGTGGTDTQYF
NA	TRBV6-1	NA	TRBJ1-1	TGTGCCAGCAGTGAAGCGGAGGGCATTGATGAAGCTTTCTTT	CASSEAEGIDEAFF
NA	TRBV10-1	NA	TRBJ1-2	TGCGCCGCAGACAGCGCAAACTATGGCTACACCTTC	CAADSANYGYTF
NA	TRBV28	NA	TRBJ2-7	TGTGCCAGCAGTTTGGGGTTTTCGGGGGTGCAGTACTTC	CASSLGFSGVQYF
TRBD2	TRBV6-5	NA	TRBJ2-3	TGTGCCAGCACCGGACTAGGCTATACAGATACGCAGTATTTT	CASTGLGYTDTQYF
TRBD2	TRBV30	NA	TRBJ2-7	TGTGCCTGGAGTGTACGGCGACTAGCGGGAGACGGGGAGCAGTACTTC	CAWSVRRLAGDGEQYF
NA	TRBV6-5	NA	TRBJ2-3	TGTGCCAGCAGCGGTCCCAGCACAGATACGCAGTATTTT	CASSGPSTDTQYF